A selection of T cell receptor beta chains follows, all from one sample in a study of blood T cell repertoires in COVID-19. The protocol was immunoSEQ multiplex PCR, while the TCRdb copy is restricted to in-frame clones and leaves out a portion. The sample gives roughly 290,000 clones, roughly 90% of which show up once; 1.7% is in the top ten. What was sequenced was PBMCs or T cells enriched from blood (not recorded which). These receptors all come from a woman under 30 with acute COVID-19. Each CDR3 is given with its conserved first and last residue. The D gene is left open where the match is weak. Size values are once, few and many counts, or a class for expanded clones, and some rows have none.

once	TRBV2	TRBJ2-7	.	CASRQVKYYEQYF	TGTGCCAGCAGACAGGTTAAATACTACGAGCAGTACTTC
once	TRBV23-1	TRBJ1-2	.	CASSPINRETEAGYTF	TGCGCCAGCAGCCCGATTAACCGGGAGACCGAGGCTGGCTACACCTTC
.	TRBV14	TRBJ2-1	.	CASSQFVLARGNEQFF	TGTGCCAGCAGCCAATTCGTCCTAGCTCGAGGCAATGAGCAGTTCTTC
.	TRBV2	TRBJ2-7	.	CASSGQGGRVLHSEQYF	TGTGCCAGCAGTGGTCAGGGAGGAAGGGTACTACACTCCGAGCAGTACTTC
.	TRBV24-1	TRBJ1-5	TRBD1	CATSQQGSNQPQHF	TGTGCCACCAGCCAACAGGGGAGCAATCAGCCCCAGCATTTT
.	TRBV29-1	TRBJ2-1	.	CSVEFRGIDEQFF	TGCAGCGTTGAATTTAGGGGGATCGATGAGCAGTTCTTC
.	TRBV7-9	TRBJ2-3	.	CASSPRVTDTQYF	TGTGCCAGCAGCCCGCGGGTCACAGATACGCAGTATTTT
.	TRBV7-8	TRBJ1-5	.	CASSRTANSNQPQHF	TGTGCCAGCAGCCGGACAGCAAATAGCAATCAGCCCCAGCATTTT
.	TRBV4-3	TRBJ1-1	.	CASSQEEGGTEAFF	TGCGCCAGCAGCCAAGAGGAGGGAGGCACTGAAGCTTTCTTT
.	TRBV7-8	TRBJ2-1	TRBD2	CASSPGTSGSNEQFF	TGTGCCAGCAGCCCCGGGACTAGCGGGAGTAATGAGCAGTTCTTC